The 14 T cell receptor beta chains below come from one sample, sequenced in a study of T-cell memory formation after mild COVID-19. TCRdb reprocessed the 5' RACE reads with MiXCR, giving one entry per CDR3 protein. The sample shows 300,000 to 400,000 distinct CDR3 sequences, less than 20% of them seen only once. What was sequenced was PBMCs or a T cell subset sorted from them (not recorded which). The source of these receptors is a young man who had mild COVID-19 (a few samples of this study predate the infection). Cell type and time point are not known.

The table lists this clonotype with a few counts. The chain joins TRBV12-3 or TRBV12-4 to TRBJ1-2; maybe TRBD1 (5 bases). The CDR3 consists of 14 residues. V dropped 1 base and J dropped 6 bases, with 12 bases sitting between them. The CDR3 region is CASSLDQGADGYTF. Here the CDR3 DNA reads TGTGCCAGCAGTTTAGATCAGGGTGCGGATGGCTACACCTTC.

The CDR3 reads CSVREGAGDTQYF. In DNA form, the CDR3 reads TGCAGCGTGAGGGAGGGGGCAGGAGATACGCAGTATTTT. The chain employs TRBV29-1 and TRBJ2-3; D might be TRBD1 or TRBD2, each matching 7 bases. Germline V gives CDR1 SQVTM, CDR2 ANQGSEA. The V and J ends lost 6 bases and 5 bases respectively, with 15 bases between them. The CDR3 covers 13 residues.

The V call is TRBV6-5, the J call TRBJ1-6; D is undetermined. V lost 4 bases and J lost 7, with 11 bases in between. The CDR3 has 14 residues. Germline loops: CDR1 MNHEY, CDR2 SVGAGI. The DNA for the CDR3 is TGTGCCAGCAGTTGGGGATCCGCCAATTCACCCCTCCACTTT. This gives the protein CASSWGSANSPLHF.

This chain connects TRBV6-1 to TRBJ1-2, with 7 bases aligning to TRBD1. V shed 7 bases and J 4 bases; nucleotides not matched to a gene: 9. Germline lookup yields CDR1 MNHNS and CDR2 SASEGT. CDR3 length: 14 residues. The DNA of the CDR3 is TGTGCCAGCACTTTGCCCGGGACAGTCTATGGCTACACCTTC. Amino acid sequence: CASTLPGTVYGYTF.

The sample holds a few counts of this clonotype. V is TRBV21-1 and J is TRBJ2-3; TRBD2, the table's D call, lacks a check against the DNA. TRBV21-1 represents a pseudogene. This CDR3 region has 23 residues. CDR3 sequence reads: CASSKERGLGKKPSSGARDTQYF. The DNA of the CDR3 is TGTGCCAGCAGCAAAGAACGGGGACTAGGGAAAAAGCCTTCAAGTGGGGCCCGAGATACGCAGTATTTT.

This clonotype was seen a few times. The genes are TRBV10-3 and TRBJ2-5, with D tentatively TRBD1 (5 bases). Trimming took 4 bases from V and 0 from J, leaving 9 bases between them. Per the germline V gene, CDR1 is ENHRY and CDR2 is SYGVKD. This CDR3 has 14 amino acids. CDR3 amino acids: CAISAGQHQETQYF. The DNA for the CDR3 is TGTGCCATCAGTGCAGGGCAGCACCAAGAGACCCAGTACTTC.

This clonotype was seen a few times. The rearrangement links TRBV5-6 to TRBJ1-3, with TRBD1 matching 10 bases. The CDR3 length is 14 residues. CDR1 is SGHDT, CDR2 YYEEEE, per germline. J was trimmed by 8 bases and V by 4 bases; bases with no gene match: 6. This CDR3 reads CASSPGQGWDTIYF. For the CDR3, the DNA is TGTGCCAGCAGCCCGGGACAGGGGTGGGACACCATATATTTT. The complete variable domain, with remaining parts taken from reference TRBV5-6 and TRBJ1-3, reads DAGVTQSPTHLIKTRGQQVTLRCSPKSGHDTVSWYQQALGQGPQFIFQYYEEEERQRGNFPDRFSGHQFPNYSSELNVNALLLGDSALYLCASSPGQGWDTIYFGEGSWLTVV.

The J gene is TRBJ2-3, the V gene TRBV5-4; either TRBD1 or TRBD2 may fit D (5 bases each). The V and J ends lost 0 bases and 0 bases respectively, with 11 bases between them. Per germline, CDR1 SGHNT and CDR2 YYREEE (reference sequence). This CDR3 is 16 amino acids long. Here the CDR3 reads CASSLEGTVSTDTQYF. In nucleotides, the CDR3 is TGTGCCAGCAGCTTGGAGGGGACGGTCAGCACAGATACGCAGTATTTT.

The chain carries TRBV4-3 and TRBJ1-6; D unclear. Germline V gene lookup returns CDR1 LGHNA and CDR2 YSLEER. V lost 0 bases and J 5 bases, leaving 17 bases between the germline ends. CDR3 length: 18 amino acids. Here the CDR3 reads CASSQEMLGLYNNSPLHF. DNA of the CDR3: TGCGCCAGCAGCCAAGAGATGTTAGGGCTGTACAATAATTCACCCCTCCACTTT.

V and J are TRBV7-3 and TRBJ2-1; 8 bases are a match to TRBD1. The CDR3 has 15 residues. CDR1 and CDR2 from the germline V gene are SGHTA and FQGTGA. With 5 bases clipped from V and 7 bases from J, the junction kept 10 bases outside the gene matches. As DNA, the CDR3 is TGTGCCAGCAGCGCTACAGGGGGTCGGCATAATGAGCAGTTCTTC. Translation: CASSATGGRHNEQFF. The whole variable domain, filled in from reference TRBV7-3 and TRBJ2-1, reads GAGVSQTPSNKVTEKGKYVELRCDPISGHTALYWYRQSLGQGPEFLIYFQGTGAADDSGLPNDRFFAVRPEGSVSTLKIQRTERGDSAVYLCASSATGGRHNEQFFGPGTRLTVL.

The J gene is TRBJ1-1, the V gene TRBV27; TRBD1 matches at 11 bases. The length of the CDR3 is 16 residues. J gave up 6 bases and V 2 bases, and 8 bases lay outside the gene matches. Looked up from germline, CDR1 is MNHEY and CDR2 is SMNVEV (reference sequence). The CDR3 protein is CASSLNPGTGGPEAFF. As DNA, the CDR3 is TGTGCCAGCAGTTTAAATCCCGGGACAGGGGGACCTGAAGCTTTCTTT.

The J gene is TRBJ2-3, the V gene TRBV7-2; 10 bases agree with TRBD2. Per the germline V gene, CDR1 is SGHTA and CDR2 is FQGNSA. This CDR3 contains 15 residues. V lost 5 bases to trimming and J lost 6 bases; unmatched junction nucleotides: 8. CDR3 loop: CASSLLAGVADTQYF. DNA for the CDR3: TGTGCCAGCAGCCTCCTAGCGGGGGTCGCGGATACGCAGTATTTT.

The table lists this clonotype with a few counts. The chain has TRBV4-3 and TRBJ2-3, with D perhaps TRBD2 (6 bases). Germline CDR1 LGHNA, CDR2 YSLEER. The germline V and J ends were trimmed by 0 bases and 6 bases, with 19 bases remaining between them. This CDR3 has 17 residues. CDR3 DNA: TGCGCCAGCAGCCAAGACCCATCCGGGGACGGAGGGGATACGCAGTATTTT. This encodes CASSQDPSGDGGDTQYF.

There are a few counts of this clonotype. CDR3 DNA sequence: TGTGCCAGCAGACCCCTCCGGGGGGGGGGTGAAAAACTGTTTTTT. As protein: CASRPLRGGGEKLFF. The rearrangement links TRBV12-3 or TRBV12-4 to TRBJ1-4; a possible D gene is TRBD1 (5 bases). The CDR3 sequence is 15 residues long. Trimming took 6 bases from V and 7 from J, leaving 18 bases between them.